The T cell receptor (beta chain) under discussion was sequenced for a study of Ad26.COV2.S vaccination and SARS-CoV-2 variants. Study outcomes and limitations: Individuals receiving vaccine had higher spike-specific TCR breadth than placebo recipients did. After vaccination, reports described spike-specific CD8+ and CD4+ T cell responses as showing substantial breadth. Vaccine and placebo recipients had comparable breadth of non-spike TCRs.

Of note for this clone: Antigen specificity is unknown.

Germline CDR1 reads GTSNPN; CDR2 reads SVGIG (reference sequence). The CDR3 consists of 12 residues. TCRdb's table, derived via immunoSEQ multiplex PCR, lists solely in-frame clones and lacks some. In the table there are about 180,000 clones, around 88% of which are singletons. The chain employs TRBV30 and TRBJ1-1, with D possibly TRBD1 on 6 matching bases. The clonotype was recovered from a human donor who had recovered from COVID-19. Source: peripheral blood, taken after recovery from COVID-19. Written as DNA, the CDR3 is TGTTCGAAGGACAGATTGAACACTGAAGCTTTCTTT. Its translation: CSKDRLNTEAFF. The whole variable domain, remainder taken from reference TRBV30 and TRBJ1-1, is SQTIHQWPATLVQPVGSPLSLECTVEGTSNPNLYWYRQAAGRGLQLLFYSVGIGQISSEVPQNLSASRPQDRQFILSSKKLLLSDSGFYLCSKDRLNTEAFFGQGTRLTVV.